These 24 T cell receptor beta chains were sequenced from one sample in a study of CD8 T cells in ankylosing spondylitis. Using its own MiXCR run on the 5' RACE reads, TCRdb lists one record per CDR3 protein. Here the sample spans roughly 130,000 distinct CDR3 sequences, 7% to 10% being singletons. Specimen: blood, either unsorted or a sorted T cell fraction (not recorded which). These receptors were taken from a male donor with ankylosing spondylitis or in good health (not recorded which).

The chain links TRBV7-3 to TRBJ2-7; D uncertain. V lost 4 bases and J 6 bases, leaving 16 bases between the germline ends. CDR3 length: 14 residues. Germline loops: CDR1 SGHTA, CDR2 FQGTGA. DNA for the CDR3: TGTGCCAGCAGCTCAACGCCACTATCGGGCGAGCAGTACTTC. Its translation is CASSSTPLSGEQYF.

This sequence joins TRBV7-8 and TRBJ2-3, with a possible D match to TRBD2 (6 bases). This CDR3 is 15 amino acids long. Trimming removed 6 bases at V and 2 bases at J, with 15 bases between. Germline V gene lookup returns CDR1 SGHVS and CDR2 FQNEAQ. In DNA form, the CDR3 reads TGTGCCAGCAGACTTACGATGCGGGACACAGATACGCAGTATTTT. This gives the protein CASRLTMRDTDTQYF.

This clonotype was found many times. The chain's CDR3 is CASTSLSERRGDTQYF. The CDR3 DNA sequence: TGTGCCAGCACCTCTCTTTCTGAGCGGAGAGGGGATACGCAGTATTTT. This rearrangement joins TRBV21-1 to TRBJ2-3; the table's D gene call, TRBD2, was not cross checked with the DNA. TRBV21-1 corresponds to a pseudogene. CDR3 size: 16 residues.

The V call is TRBV5-1, the J call TRBJ2-1; 9 bases match TRBD2. Germline CDR1 reads SGHRS; CDR2 reads YFSETQ. Unmatched junction bases numbered 5, after V lost 7 bases and J lost 0 bases. This CDR3 has 15 residues. DNA for the CDR3: TGCGCCAGCGGGGGACTAGCAGCCTCCTACAATGAGCAGTTCTTC. As protein: CASGGLAASYNEQFF.

This clonotype was detected ten times or more. J is TRBJ1-5 and V is TRBV12-3 or TRBV12-4; D might be TRBD1 (6 bases). This CDR3 comprises 16 residues. V gave up 4 bases and J gave up 1 base, with 14 bases separating them. CDR3 coding DNA: TGTGCCAGCAGTTGGGGGCCCGCTGGGAGCAATCAGCCCCAGCATTTT. The encoded protein is CASSWGPAGSNQPQHF.

This clonotype showed up many times. The chain joins TRBV20-1 to TRBJ2-1, with D possibly TRBD2 on 5 matching bases. This CDR3 has 15 amino acids. Germline-derived CDR1 and CDR2 are DFQATT and SNEGSKA (reference sequence). V was shortened by 5 bases and J by 5 bases, with 19 bases between the two germline ends. Here the CDR3 reads CSASQGGRWDNEQFF. DNA for the CDR3: TGCAGTGCTTCCCAAGGTGGGAGATGGGACAATGAGCAGTTCTTC.

This clonotype appeared a few times. The chain employs TRBV20-1 and TRBJ2-3; the D gene is possibly TRBD2 (5 bases). The CDR3 runs to 17 residues. Per germline, CDR1 DFQATT and CDR2 SNEGSKA (reference sequence). V lost 6 bases and J lost 3, with 25 bases in between. The CDR3 DNA follows: TGCAGTGCCCCATCCCGACTGGTTGGGAGTGGGACAGATACGCAGTATTTT. This encodes CSAPSRLVGSGTDTQYF.

This clonotype was picked up many times. V usage is TRBV5-1 and J usage is TRBJ2-4; 15 bases fit TRBD2. Germline CDR1 reads SGHRS; CDR2 reads YFSETQ. The CDR3 covers 19 residues. V shed 0 bases and J 1 base; nucleotides not matched to a gene: 5. Written as DNA, the CDR3 is TGCGCCAGCAGCTTGGCGGGGACTAGCGGGAGGACTGCCAAAAACATTCAGTACTTC. Its translation: CASSLAGTSGRTAKNIQYF.

The genes are TRBV28 and TRBJ2-1; TRBD2 is a possible D gene (5 bases). The CDR3 is 15 amino acids. Germline V gene sequence: CDR1 MDHEN, CDR2 SYDVKM. Trimming shortened V by 6 bases and J by 6 bases, and 18 bases separated the two germline ends. CDR3 loop: CASSGSEGPFNEQFF. CDR3 in DNA: TGTGCCAGCAGCGGAAGTGAGGGTCCCTTCAATGAGCAGTTCTTC. Full variable domain (rest looked up from reference TRBV28 and TRBJ2-1): DVKVTQSSRYLVKRTGEKVFLECVQDMDHENMFWYRQDPGLGLRLIYFSYDVKMKEKGDIPEGYSVSREKKERFSLILESASTNQTSMYLCASSGSEGPFNEQFFGPGTRLTVL.

This clonotype has only a few counts. The V and J genes are TRBV12-3 or TRBV12-4 and TRBJ2-1; 15 nucleotides match TRBD2. The CDR3 covers 15 residues. Trimming removed 5 bases from V and 5 bases from J; junction bases left unmatched: 1. The CDR3 is CASSGLAGGHNEQFF. CDR3 DNA: TGTGCCAGCAGTGGACTAGCGGGAGGGCACAATGAGCAGTTCTTC.

The chain recombines TRBV5-6 with TRBJ2-1; TRBD2 matches 7 bases. Germline lookup yields CDR1 SGHDT and CDR2 YYEEEE. The CDR3 runs 20 residues. Unmatched junction bases numbered 23, after V lost 2 bases and J lost 6 bases. Here the CDR3 DNA reads TGTGCCAGCAGCTTTCCCGCCGCCCTTAGGCGGGGGAGGTCGGGCAATGAGCAGTTCTTC. This sequence encodes CASSFPAALRRGRSGNEQFF.

This clonotype was observed at least ten times. J is TRBJ2-1 and V is TRBV7-3; D remains ambiguous. Germline CDR1 reads SGHTA; CDR2 reads FQGTGA. With 2 bases removed from V and 2 bases from J, the gap between germline ends came to 10 bases. CDR3 length: 15 residues. The CDR3 bases are TGTGCCAGCAGCTTAGGTGGAAATGCCTACAATGAGCAGTTCTTC. Protein sequence: CASSLGGNAYNEQFF.

This clonotype was seen more than once but under ten times. The V call is TRBV7-2, the J call TRBJ2-2; D is perhaps TRBD1 (6 bases). The CDR3 extends over 13 amino acids. CDR1 is SGHTA, CDR2 FQGNSA, per germline. The V and J ends lost 6 bases and 7 bases respectively, with 12 bases between them. In nucleotides, the CDR3 is TGTGCCAGCAGTCCCCAAGGGGGCGGGGAGCTGTTTTTT. Translating gives CASSPQGGGELFF.

This clonotype was seen ten or more times. The chain uses TRBV7-2 and TRBJ2-7, with D possibly being TRBD2 (6 bases). The germline gives CDR1 SGHTA, CDR2 FQGNSA. The CDR3 sequence is 14 residues long. V lost 3 bases and J 6 bases, leaving 15 bases between the germline ends. CDR3 region: CASSLRGGTSEQYF. CDR3 DNA sequence: TGTGCCAGCAGCTTGCGGGGAGGTACTTCCGAGCAGTACTTC.

The sample holds many counts of this clonotype. The V and J genes are TRBV7-2 and TRBJ2-7, with D unclear. The germline CDR1 and CDR2 sequences are SGHTA and FQGNSA. Trimming took 3 bases from V and 7 from J, leaving 10 bases between them. This CDR3 comprises 12 residues. The CDR3 nucleotides read TGTGCCAGCAGCTTCGTTTTGAGTGAGCAGTACTTC. Translation: CASSFVLSEQYF. The variable domain in full, with the rest retrieved from reference TRBV7-2 and TRBJ2-7, is GAGVSQSPSNKVTEKGKDVELRCDPISGHTALYWYRQSLGQGLEFLIYFQGNSAPDKSGLPSDRFSAERTGGSVSTLTIQRTQQEDSAVYLCASSFVLSEQYFGPGTRLTVT.

CDR3 nucleotides: TGCAGTGCTAGTTCCACGGGTTTACAGAATTCACCCCTCCACTTT. Protein sequence: CSASSTGLQNSPLHF. The chain combines TRBV20-1 with TRBJ1-6; no clear D. From germline, CDR1 is DFQATT and CDR2 SNEGSKA (reference sequence). Trimming stripped 3 bases from V and 7 bases from J, with 16 bases between. There are 15 residues in the CDR3.

This clonotype was picked up many times. This rearrangement joins TRBV6-5 to TRBJ2-5; 9 bases line up with TRBD1. V lost 0 bases, J lost 5 bases, and 10 bases stayed unmatched. In germline, CDR1 is MNHEY, CDR2 SVGAGI. The CDR3 is 17 amino acids. The CDR3 DNA sequence: TGTGCCAGCAGTTACTCGACGGGACAGGGCGTTGGGGAGACCCAGTACTTC. Its protein product is CASSYSTGQGVGETQYF.

In regard to this clonotype: One junction end does not reproduce the germline sequence, and a read error may be involved. This chain joins TRBV11-2 and TRBJ2-1; possible D gene TRBD2, 6 bases. The CDR3 has 13 residues. Germline CDR1 is SGHAT and CDR2 is FQNNGV. This CDR3 reads CASSIDRGGEQFF. As DNA, the CDR3 is TGTGCCAGCAGCATAGACCGGGGAGGTGAGCAGTTCTTC.

This clonotype was seen many times. The chain links TRBV28 to TRBJ2-1, with TRBD2 as a possible D gene (5 bases). CDR3 length: 19 amino acids. Germline loops: CDR1 MDHEN, CDR2 SYDVKM. V lost 1 base, J lost 1 base, and 20 bases lay in between. As DNA, the CDR3 is TGTGCCAGCAGTTTATCGGGATGGTCTTCTCAAATTTCCTACAATGAGCAGTTCTTC. Translated, it gives CASSLSGWSSQISYNEQFF.

This clonotype has a count of ten or more. V and J are TRBV4-1 and TRBJ2-2; D perhaps matches TRBD2 (6 bases). The CDR3 spans 16 residues. The ends were cut back, 2 bases at V and 1 base at J, with 11 bases in the middle. Germline loops: CDR1 MGHRA, CDR2 YSYEKL. The CDR3 coding sequence is TGCGCCAGCAGCCAATTTGGAGGGCGGAACACCGGGGAGCTGTTTTTT. It specifies CASSQFGGRNTGELFF.

This clonotype was seen only a few times. V and J are TRBV20-1 and TRBJ2-3; 15 bases align to TRBD2. The CDR3 consists of 17 residues. V trimming: 3 bases; J trimming: 8 bases; junction bases outside the gene matches: 12. The germline V gene has CDR1 DFQATT and CDR2 SNEGSKA (reference sequence). This CDR3 is CSARGLAGGQDRRTQYF. In DNA, the CDR3 is TGCAGTGCTAGGGGACTAGCGGGGGGCCAGGATCGTCGTACGCAGTATTTT.

Many counts were recorded for this clonotype. V is TRBV29-1 and J is TRBJ2-1, with D unclear. There are 14 residues in the CDR3. The V end was cut by 3 bases, the J end by 2 bases, with 11 bases between. Germline V gene sequence: CDR1 SQVTM, CDR2 ANQGSEA. CDR3 residues: CSVDTTAAYNEQFF. The CDR3 DNA reads TGCAGCGTTGACACGACTGCCGCCTACAATGAGCAGTTCTTC.

This chain joins TRBV19 and TRBJ2-7; 12 nucleotides line up with TRBD2. The V segment lost 6 bases and the J segment 2 bases; nucleotides outside the gene matches: 11. The CDR3 is made up of 17 amino acids. The germline gives CDR1 LNHDA, CDR2 SQIVND (reference sequence). The CDR3 region has the DNA TGTGCCAGTAGGCCCAGAGGAGGACTAGCGGGGACCTACGAGCAGTACTTC. Protein product: CASRPRGGLAGTYEQYF.

This clonotype was counted ten times or more. The chain is built from TRBV5-1 and TRBJ2-1, with TRBD2 matching 9 bases. Losses at the gene ends were 4 bases for V and 5 bases for J; bases not matched to a gene: 10. Per the germline V gene, CDR1 is SGHRS and CDR2 is YFSETQ. The CDR3 runs 16 residues. The CDR3 coding sequence is TGCGCCAGCAGCCCAAGGGGACTAGCAAGAGACAATGAGCAGTTCTTC. It encodes CASSPRGLARDNEQFF.